This T cell receptor beta chain is from a study of CD8 T cells in Susac syndrome. CDR3 size: 12 residues. Germline V gene lookup returns CDR1 SNHLY and CDR2 FYNNEI. The V gene lost 4 bases and the J gene lost 4 bases, with 7 bases spanning the gap. Reverse transcription of roughly 0.5 to 1 ug RNA was performed with random hexamers. In TCRdb, the immunoSEQ multiplex PCR reads were re-called with MiXCR into one record per CDR3 protein. The table has about 180,000 distinct CDR3 sequences, 93% seen once. Sequencing was done on a sample of CD4+ T cells from PBMCs. The rearrangement uses TRBV2 and TRBJ1-2, with D unresolved. The receptor comes from a human donor with multiple sclerosis. CDR3 in amino acids: CASSGTVYGYTF. The CDR3 DNA follows: TGTGCCAGCAGTGGAACGGTCTATGGCTACACCTTC.